The clone carrying this T cell receptor beta chain was counted only a few times. Its antigen is as yet unknown. This sample stems from a study of beta chain features in type 1 diabetes. Study at large: Sorted cells, about 98,000,000 in number, were examined across all samples. Study observations and caveats: For Type 1 diabetes patients, all four CD4+ subsets carried TCRB CDR3s that were moderately but significantly shorter. Using cDNA template may skew counts toward highly expressing activated cells.

TCRB transcripts that were expressed got sequenced, as all of the isolated RNA had been reverse transcribed. Mean read depth for naive, central memory and regulatory T cell samples was around 3.8 million reads. Sequencing used immunoSEQ multiplex PCR; TCRdb keeps in-frame clones, though not all of them. The repertoire holds tens of thousands of clones, with roughly 70% as singletons. V trimming: 2 bases; J trimming: 5 bases; junction bases outside the gene matches: 9. The length of the CDR3 is 16 residues. Germline V gene data show CDR1 as PRHDT and CDR2 as FYEKMQ (reference sequence). Sorting that relied on CD45RO/CCR7/CD25/CD127/CD95/CD27 yielded CD4+ naive, central memory, regulatory and stem cell-like memory cells.

The gene calls are TRBV13 and TRBJ1-2, with 9 bases fitting TRBD1. This clonotype originated in a woman younger than 30 with type 1 diabetes. The sample taken for sequencing was Tregs from blood. CDR3 bases: TGTGCCAGCAGCTTAACCGGGACAGGGTGGGTTTATGGCTACACCTTC. It is translated as CASSLTGTGWVYGYTF. The entire variable domain, with the rest obtained from reference TRBV13 and TRBJ1-2, is as follows: AAGVIQSPRHLIKEKRETATLKCYPIPRHDTVYWYQQGPGQDPQFLISFYEKMQSDKGSIPDRFSAQQFSDYHSELNMSSLELGDSALYFCASSLTGTGWVYGYTFGSGTRLTVV.